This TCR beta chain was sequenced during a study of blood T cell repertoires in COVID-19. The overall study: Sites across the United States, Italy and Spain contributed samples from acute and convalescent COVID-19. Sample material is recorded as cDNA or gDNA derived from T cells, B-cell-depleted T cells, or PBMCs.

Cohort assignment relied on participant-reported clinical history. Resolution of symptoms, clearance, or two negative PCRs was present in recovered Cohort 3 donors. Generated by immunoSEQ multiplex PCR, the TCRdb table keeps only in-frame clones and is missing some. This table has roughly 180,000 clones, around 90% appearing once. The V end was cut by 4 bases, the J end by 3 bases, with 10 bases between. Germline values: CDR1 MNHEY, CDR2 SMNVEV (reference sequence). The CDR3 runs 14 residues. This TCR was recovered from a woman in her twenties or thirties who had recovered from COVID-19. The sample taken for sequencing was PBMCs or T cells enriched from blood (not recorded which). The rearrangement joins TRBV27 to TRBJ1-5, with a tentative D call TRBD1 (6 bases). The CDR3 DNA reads TGTGCCAGCAGTTATCAGGGGCCCAATCAGCCCCAGCATTTT. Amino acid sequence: CASSYQGPNQPQHF.